This T cell receptor beta chain comes out of a study of blood T cell repertoires in COVID-19. On the study more broadly: PBMCs, B-cell-depleted T cells, or T cells were the source of the cDNA or gDNA that made up the material.

This table comes from immunoSEQ multiplex PCR, and its TCRdb copy is limited to in-frame clones, with some not included. The table includes more than 150,000 clones, almost 85% detected once. The germline V gene has CDR1 MDHEN and CDR2 SYDVKM. CDR3 size: 13 residues. V dropped 5 bases and J dropped 5; count of bases not matched to a gene: 3. This clone was observed at least ten times. The V call is TRBV28, the J call TRBJ1-1, with TRBD1 matching 9 bases. Sequenced: peripheral blood. This TCR was sampled from a man aged 18 to 30 with active or convalescent COVID-19. As DNA, the CDR3 is TGTGCCAGCAGTCGGGACAGGGTTACTGAAGCTTTCTTT. Translated: CASSRDRVTEAFF.